Detailed here is one T cell receptor beta chain. What it recognizes is unknown. These data are taken from a study of T cell responses to AZD1222 COVID-19 vaccine. Study as a whole: Analyses pooled second doses at about 4 or about 12 weeks. Study-level points and caveats: Vaccination with two AZD1222 doses was followed by a rise in Spike-specific TCR breadth and depth. Clonal diversity was possibly underestimated; the donors were predominantly white British and more often female. Among vaccine-associated CD4 TCRs, coverage spanned spike, with dominance at 160-218 and 743-854.

Sequenced by immunoSEQ multiplex PCR; TCRdb stores in-frame clones only, minus some. The sample records 95,000 to 120,000 clones, 86% being singletons. V lost 1 base, J lost 2 bases, and 11 bases lay in between. The CDR3 runs 15 residues. From germline, CDR1 is SGHDN and CDR2 FVKESK. This chain links TRBV14 with TRBJ1-2, with a tentative D call TRBD1 (5 bases). The specimen comprised peripheral blood, sampled on day 0 of AZD1222 vaccination. The receptor was isolated from an adult in good health. The CDR3 sequence is CASSQGGRENYGYTF. CDR3 sequence (DNA): TGTGCCAGCAGCCAAGGGGGCAGGGAGAACTATGGCTACACCTTC.